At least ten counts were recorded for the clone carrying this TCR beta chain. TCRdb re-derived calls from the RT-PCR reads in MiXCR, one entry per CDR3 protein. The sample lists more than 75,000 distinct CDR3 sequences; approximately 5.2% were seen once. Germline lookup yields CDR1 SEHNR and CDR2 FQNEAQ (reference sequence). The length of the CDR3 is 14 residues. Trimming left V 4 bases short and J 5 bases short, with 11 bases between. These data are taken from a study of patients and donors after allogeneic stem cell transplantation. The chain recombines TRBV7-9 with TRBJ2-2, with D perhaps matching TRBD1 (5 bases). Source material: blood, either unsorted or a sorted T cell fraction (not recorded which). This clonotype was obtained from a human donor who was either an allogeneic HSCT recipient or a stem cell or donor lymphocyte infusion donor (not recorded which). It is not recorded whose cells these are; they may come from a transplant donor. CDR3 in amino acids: CASSSTDRTGELFF. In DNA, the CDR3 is TGTGCCAGCAGCTCAACCGACAGAACCGGGGAGCTGTTTTTT.